This is a list of T cell receptor beta chains from one sample in a study of multiple sclerosis patients with progressive multifocal leukoencephalopathy. Repertoires were generated with immunoSEQ multiplex PCR, while TCRdb's copy carries only in-frame clones and drops some. The data contain fewer than 35,000 clones, almost 90% of them seen just once; the ten biggest clones take up approximately 1.3%. Sample: PBMCs, taken from a patient treated with natalizumab. The receptors stem from a human donor with multiple sclerosis. CDR3s include the opening cysteine and the closing phenylalanine or tryptophan.

v_call	j_call	cdr3_aa
TRBV7-9	TRBJ1-2	CASSLSLGVAYGYTF
TRBV7-7	TRBJ2-7	CASSLGSGYEQYF
TRBV2	TRBJ2-2	CASSEAHRGPELFF
TRBV5-4	TRBJ2-7	CASSPSRAGVDEQYF
TRBV6-4	TRBJ2-6	CASTLGRSEASGANVLTF
TRBV6-1	TRBJ1-5	CAGGQGGNQPQHF
TRBV6-5	TRBJ1-5	CASSYSLDSNQPQHF
TRBV5-1	TRBJ2-2	CASSLEGQVNTGELFF
TRBV4-3	TRBJ2-1	CASSRASRGSNEQFF
TRBV5-5	TRBJ2-3	CASSLTDTQYF
TRBV5-4	TRBJ1-6	CASSLENSPLHF
TRBV28	TRBJ1-2	CATPGTDYGYTF
TRBV6-1	TRBJ2-1	CASSENSPYNEQFF
TRBV2	TRBJ1-5	CASSENLGQGSNQPQHF
TRBV7-7	TRBJ2-1	CASSLNPNGVQFF
TRBV29-1	TRBJ2-1	CSVEETEQFF
TRBV10-3	TRBJ2-2	CAISGTGTGELFF
TRBV5-4	TRBJ2-1	CASSRDRGLYNEQFF
TRBV19	TRBJ1-2	CASSISYRANYGYTF
TRBV15	TRBJ2-3	CATSRDGQEADTQYF
TRBV29-1	TRBJ2-7	CSTRQGANEQYF
TRBV9	TRBJ1-2	CASAFGTNYGYTF
TRBV7-9	TRBJ1-1	CASSLRQGARWTEAFF
TRBV18	TRBJ1-2	CASSPAARVVDYTF
TRBV19	TRBJ2-4	CASSPHRVDAKNIQYF
TRBV10-3	TRBJ1-1	CASADRNTEAFF
TRBV18	TRBJ1-2	CASSRDREDGYTF
TRBV7-7	TRBJ1-1	CASSSDMNTEAFF
TRBV30	TRBJ2-7	CAWRAGGRAYEQYF
TRBV15	TRBJ2-7	CATSRDGGSEQYF
TRBV6-5	TRBJ1-2	CASSYGATSGGYTF
TRBV19	TRBJ1-2	CASRALGTPYGYTF
TRBV18	TRBJ2-7	CASSLGTSGSYEQYF
TRBV9	TRBJ1-2	CASSIRPQRGGYGYTF
TRBV28	TRBJ1-1	CASSPGDRNTEAFF
TRBV5-4	TRBJ2-1	CASSLATRAYNEQFF
TRBV7-8	TRBJ2-7	CASTSGGARSYEQYF
TRBV5-3	TRBJ2-5	CARSLTGLTKTQYF